Below are 18 T cell receptor beta chains sequenced from a single sample in a study of blood T cells in healthy people across ages. Alongside a J-beta primer mix, a sample-barcoded 5' primer served in a second PCR lasting roughly 6 to 11 cycles. TCRdb passed the 5' RACE reads through MiXCR, listing each CDR3 protein once. The sample records about 1.4 million distinct CDR3 sequences, around 59% being singletons. The sequencing sample was made of blood. These receptor sequences come from a man aged 18 to 29 in good health.

The V gene is TRBV4-1, the J gene TRBJ2-1, with unresolved D. The CDR3 runs 14 residues. CDR1 and CDR2 (germline): MGHRA, YSYEKL. The V and J ends lost 0 bases and 4 bases respectively, with 7 bases between them. The CDR3 region is CASSQEAAYNEQFF. Here the CDR3 DNA reads TGCGCCAGCAGCCAAGAGGCAGCGTACAATGAGCAGTTCTTC.

This clonotype has just a few counts. This chain links TRBV7-9 with TRBJ2-1; TRBD2 matches 11 bases. Looked up from germline, CDR1 is SEHNR and CDR2 is FQNEAQ (reference sequence). This CDR3 is built from 16 residues. V lost 2 bases and J lost 7; bases outside the gene matches: 7. The CDR3, as DNA: TGTGCCAGCAGCTTAATAGCGGGGGGGCTGTTGAATGAGCAGTTCTTC. Translated: CASSLIAGGLLNEQFF.

This rearrangement joins TRBV27 to TRBJ2-7, with D perhaps matching TRBD1 or TRBD2 (5 bases each). Trimming left V 5 bases short and J 0 bases short, with 11 bases between. The CDR3 sequence is 14 residues long. The germline V gene encodes CDR1 MNHEY and CDR2 SMNVEV (reference sequence). DNA of the CDR3: TGTGCCAGCAGTAGGGACGGTACCTCCTACGAGCAGTACTTC. Translating gives CASSRDGTSYEQYF.

This rearrangement joins TRBV5-6 to TRBJ2-7; D is unresolved. The CDR3 length is 16 residues. Germline V gene data show CDR1 as SGHDT and CDR2 as YYEEEE. Trimming took 0 bases from V and 3 from J, leaving 16 bases between them. CDR3 residues: CASSLVRTAIRYEQYF. The CDR3 DNA sequence: TGTGCCAGCAGCTTGGTTCGCACCGCTATCCGCTACGAGCAGTACTTC.

In its sample, this clonotype was seen a few times. This sequence joins TRBV29-1 and TRBJ2-1; D gene uncertain. The CDR3 extends over 13 amino acids. Germline V gene data show CDR1 as SQVTM and CDR2 as ANQGSEA. The V end was cut by 4 bases, the J end by 0 bases, with 7 bases between. The CDR3 sequence is CSVARSSYNEQFF. CDR3 nucleotides: TGCAGCGTTGCCAGGAGCTCCTACAATGAGCAGTTCTTC.

The chain uses TRBV10-3 and TRBJ1-6, with 8 bases lining up with TRBD1. Germline V gives CDR1 ENHRY, CDR2 SYGVKD. The junction had 13 bases not matched to a gene; V was cut back by 11 bases and J by 7 bases. The CDR3 length is 15 residues. The CDR3 sequence is CAVNSRTGMNSPLHF. The CDR3, as DNA: TGTGCCGTCAATTCCCGGACAGGGATGAATTCACCCCTCCACTTT.

The genes are TRBV7-9 and TRBJ1-2, with a tentative D call TRBD1 (5 bases). V was trimmed by 2 bases and J by 2 bases, leaving 12 bases between them. CDR1 is SEHNR and CDR2 is FQNEAQ in the germline V gene (reference sequence). The CDR3 loop spans 15 amino acids. The CDR3 sequence is CASSLWGSSNYGYTF. The CDR3 bases are TGTGCCAGCAGCTTATGGGGCAGTTCCAACTATGGCTACACCTTC. Complete variable domain (other parts from reference TRBV7-9 and TRBJ1-2): DTGVSQNPRHKITKRGQNVTFRCDPISEHNRLYWYRQTLGQGPEFLTYFQNEAQLEKSRLLSDRFSAERPKGSFSTLEIQRTEQGDSAMYLCASSLWGSSNYGYTFGSGTRLTVV.

The chain carries TRBV20-1 and TRBJ2-5, with D possibly being TRBD1 (6 bases). CDR3 size: 14 residues. The V gene's germline CDR1 is DFQATT and CDR2 SNEGSKA (reference sequence). V dropped 0 bases and J dropped 7 bases, with 15 bases sitting between them. The CDR3 sequence: CSAREEAQGTTQYF. The CDR3 DNA sequence: TGCAGTGCTAGAGAGGAAGCGCAGGGGACGACCCAGTACTTC.

This clonotype was seen once. The chain is built from TRBV20-1 and TRBJ2-3; D is undetermined. This CDR3 comprises 14 residues. Looked up from germline, CDR1 is DFQATT and CDR2 is SNEGSKA (reference sequence). Trimming stripped 6 bases from V and 0 bases from J, with 13 bases between. The CDR3 sequence is CSAAPVGSTDTQYF. DNA for the CDR3: TGCAGTGCAGCCCCGGTGGGGAGCACAGATACGCAGTATTTT.

This clonotype is a singleton in its sample. This chain uses TRBV7-2 with TRBJ2-5, with TRBD1 matching 8 bases. The CDR3 has 14 amino acids. Germline assignment: CDR1 SGHTA and CDR2 FQGNSA. The V segment lost 4 bases and the J segment 3 bases; nucleotides outside the gene matches: 4. CDR3 nucleotides: TGTGCCAGCAGCTACCGGACAGGGAAAGAGACCCAGTACTTC. Translation gives CASSYRTGKETQYF.

On this clonotype: The germline gene is not matched at one end of the junction; a read error may be the cause. This rearrangement joins TRBV20-1 to TRBJ1-1; TRBD1 agrees at 7 bases. The CDR3 spans 17 residues. Germline lookup yields CDR1 DFQATT and CDR2 SNEGSKA (reference sequence). The CDR3 sequence is CGARSPRGGALNTEAFF. Here the CDR3 DNA reads TGCGGTGCTAGAAGCCCCAGGGGGGGGGCCCTGAACACTGAAGCTTTCTTT.

The CDR3 loop reads CASSYFSTANTEAFF. The CDR3, as DNA: TGTGCCAGCAGTTACTTTTCCACAGCGAACACTGAAGCTTTCTTT. The chain carries TRBV6-5 and TRBJ1-1; no reliable D call. V dropped 1 base and J dropped 1 base, with 10 bases sitting between them. Germline CDR1 reads MNHEY; CDR2 reads SVGAGI. The CDR3 covers 15 residues.

A few counts support this clonotype. In DNA form, the CDR3 reads TGTGCCAGCAGTTACAATGACAGACGATATGGCTACACCTTC. Its translation is CASSYNDRRYGYTF. The genes are TRBV6-5 and TRBJ1-2; tentatively, D is TRBD1 (5 bases). Germline V CDR1 and CDR2: MNHEY, SVGAGI. This CDR3 spans 14 amino acids. Trimming took off 2 bases at V and 5 bases at J, with 12 bases between the two ends.

The chain is built from TRBV18 and TRBJ1-1; a weak D match, TRBD1 (5 bases). The V and J ends lost 3 bases and 4 bases respectively, with 15 bases between them. CDR1 and CDR2 from the germline V gene are KGHSH and LQKENI. The CDR3 is 15 residues long. CDR3 loop: CASSPGTDLGTEAFF. CDR3 nucleotides: TGTGCCAGCTCACCCGGGACGGATTTAGGCACTGAAGCTTTCTTT.

This clonotype was found a few times. The chain joins TRBV29-1 to TRBJ1-1; D is uncertain. The V and J ends lost 7 bases and 8 bases respectively, with 17 bases between them. The CDR3 contains 12 residues. The germline V gene encodes CDR1 SQVTM and CDR2 ANQGSEA. This CDR3 is CSASLSNREAFF. DNA for the CDR3: TGCAGCGCCTCACTATCGAACAGAGAAGCTTTCTTT. Together with reference TRBV29-1 and TRBJ1-1, the CDR3 gives the full variable domain: SAVISQKPSRDICQRGTSLTIQCQVDSQVTMMFWYRQQPGQSLTLIATANQGSEATYESGFVIDKFPISRPNLTFSTLTVSNMSPEDSSIYLCSASLSNREAFFGQGTRLTVV.

This clonotype has more than one count but fewer than ten. The CDR3 DNA sequence: TGTGCCAGCTCACTCCCGGGACAGGGGGCGTGGGAGCAGTTCTTC. Encoded protein: CASSLPGQGAWEQFF. The chain recombines TRBV18 with TRBJ2-1, with 12 bases fitting TRBD1. Losses at the gene ends were 4 bases for V and 10 bases for J; bases not matched to a gene: 8. Per the germline V gene, CDR1 is KGHSH and CDR2 is LQKENI. This CDR3 region has 15 residues.

The chain links TRBV12-3 or TRBV12-4 to TRBJ2-3; TRBD1 aligns across 8 bases. J was trimmed by 1 base and V by 6 bases; bases with no gene match: 6. The length of the CDR3 is 15 residues. The CDR3 reads CASSLDRGGTDTQYF. The CDR3 nucleotides are TGTGCCAGCAGCCTCGACAGGGGTGGCACAGATACGCAGTATTTT.

This clonotype was observed a single time. The genes are TRBV7-2 and TRBJ1-2, with a weak D call TRBD1 (6 bases). This CDR3 is 13 amino acids long. Germline V gene data show CDR1 as SGHTA and CDR2 as FQGNSA. The ends were cut back, 4 bases at V and 13 bases at J, with 19 bases in the middle. The CDR3 sequence is CASSSLDSRVGTF. The CDR3 bases are TGTGCCAGCAGCTCCTTGGACAGCAGAGTCGGCACCTTC.